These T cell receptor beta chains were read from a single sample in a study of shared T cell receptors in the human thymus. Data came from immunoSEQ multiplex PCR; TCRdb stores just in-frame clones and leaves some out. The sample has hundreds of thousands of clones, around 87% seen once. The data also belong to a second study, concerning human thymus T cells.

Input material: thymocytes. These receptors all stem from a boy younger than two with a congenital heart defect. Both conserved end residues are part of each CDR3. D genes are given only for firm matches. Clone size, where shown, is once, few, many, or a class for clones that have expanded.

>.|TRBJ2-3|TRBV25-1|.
CASSVETDTQYF
TGTGCCAGCAGTGTTGAGACAGATACGCAGTATTTT
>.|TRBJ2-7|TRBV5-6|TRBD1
CASSLADRGYEQYF
TGTGCCAGCAGCTTGGCCGACAGGGGCTACGAGCAGTACTTC
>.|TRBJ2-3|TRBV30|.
CARQVEHTDTQYF
TGTGCCAGACAAGTCGAGCACACAGATACGCAGTATTTT
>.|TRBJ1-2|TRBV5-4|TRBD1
CASSQGQGAHGYTF
TGTGCCAGCAGCCAAGGACAGGGGGCCCATGGCTACACCTTC
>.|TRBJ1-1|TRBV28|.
CASGGVTEAFF
TGTGCCAGCGGAGGGGTAACTGAAGCTTTCTTT
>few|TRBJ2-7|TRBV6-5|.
CASSIRGQSSDEQYF
TGTGCCAGCAGTATACGTGGACAGTCCTCGGACGAGCAGTACTTC
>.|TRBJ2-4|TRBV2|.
CASSSLGVAKNIQYF
TGTGCCAGCAGTAGCCTCGGAGTAGCCAAAAACATTCAGTACTTC
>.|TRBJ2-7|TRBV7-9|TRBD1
CASSLKDRPYEQYF
TGTGCCAGCAGCTTAAAGGACAGGCCCTACGAGCAGTACTTC
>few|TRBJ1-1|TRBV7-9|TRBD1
CASSLAGQPREAFF
TGTGCCAGCAGCTTAGCGGGACAGCCTAGAGAAGCTTTCTTT
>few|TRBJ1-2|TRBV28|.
CASLGRGGYTF
TGTGCCAGCCTCGGGAGGGGCGGCTACACCTTC
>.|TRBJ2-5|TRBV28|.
CASSTPGEGTQYF
TGTGCCAGCAGTACACCAGGGGAGGGGACCCAGTACTTC
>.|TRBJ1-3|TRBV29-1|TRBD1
CSVEDRVQGASLASGNTIYF
TGCAGCGTTGAAGATCGGGTTCAGGGGGCTAGTCTCGCATCGGGAAACACCATATATTTT
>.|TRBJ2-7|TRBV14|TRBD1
CASSHRDRVTYEQYF
TGTGCCAGCAGCCACCGGGACAGGGTCACCTACGAGCAGTACTTC
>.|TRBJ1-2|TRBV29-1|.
CSVVVMRPAYTYGYTF
TGCAGCGTTGTTGTCATGAGGCCAGCCTATACCTATGGCTACACCTTC
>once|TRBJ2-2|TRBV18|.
CASSPTENPGELFF
TGTGCCAGCTCACCGACAGAAAACCCCGGGGAGCTGTTTTTT
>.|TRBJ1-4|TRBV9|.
CASAGPGANEKLFF
TGTGCCAGCGCGGGGCCAGGAGCTAATGAAAAACTGTTTTTT
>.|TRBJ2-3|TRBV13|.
CASSSAGWSGSSPTQYF
TGTGCCAGCAGCTCGGCCGGTTGGAGCGGGTCCTCCCCTACGCAGTATTTT
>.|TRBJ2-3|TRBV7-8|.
CASSLIGETDTQYF
TGTGCCAGCAGCTTAATCGGGGAAACAGATACGCAGTATTTT
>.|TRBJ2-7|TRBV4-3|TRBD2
CASSQAGTRDYEQYF
TGCGCCAGCAGCCAAGCCGGGACTAGGGACTACGAGCAGTACTTC
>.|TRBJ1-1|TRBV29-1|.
CSVGQPLNTEAFF
TGCAGCGTTGGACAGCCCCTGAACACTGAAGCTTTCTTT
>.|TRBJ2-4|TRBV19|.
CASSINRIENIQYF
TGTGCCAGTAGTATTAACAGGATCGAAAACATTCAGTACTTC
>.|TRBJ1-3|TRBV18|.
CASSPLRGSGNTIYF
TGTGCCAGCTCACCACTTCGGGGTTCTGGAAACACCATATATTTT
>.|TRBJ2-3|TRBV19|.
CASSYIADTQYF
TGTGCCAGTAGTTATATTGCGGATACGCAGTATTTT
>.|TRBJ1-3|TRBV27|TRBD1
CASTTTGGSSGNTIYF
TGTGCCAGCACCACGACAGGGGGAAGTTCTGGAAACACCATATATTTT
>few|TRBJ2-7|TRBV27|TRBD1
CASSRGQGYEQYF
TGTGCCAGCAGTCGGGGACAGGGCTACGAGCAGTACTTC
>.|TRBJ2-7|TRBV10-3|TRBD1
CASARTGNEQYF
TGTGCCAGCGCCCGGACAGGGAACGAGCAGTACTTC